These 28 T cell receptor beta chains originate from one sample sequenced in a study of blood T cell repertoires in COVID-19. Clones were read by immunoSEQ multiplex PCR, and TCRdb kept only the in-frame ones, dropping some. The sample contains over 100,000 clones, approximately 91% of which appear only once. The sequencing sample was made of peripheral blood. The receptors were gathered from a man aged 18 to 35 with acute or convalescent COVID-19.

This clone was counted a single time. CDR3 sequence reads: CAIIFPDTGTFYSNQPQHF. CDR3 DNA: TGTGCCATCATTTTCCCGGATACCGGGACATTTTATAGCAATCAGCCCCAGCATTTT. This chain uses TRBV10-3 with TRBJ1-5, with a weak D call TRBD1 (6 bases). The V end lost 7 bases, the J end lost 0 bases, and 25 bases lay between the germline ends. Germline loops: CDR1 ENHRY, CDR2 SYGVKD. CDR3 length: 19 amino acids.

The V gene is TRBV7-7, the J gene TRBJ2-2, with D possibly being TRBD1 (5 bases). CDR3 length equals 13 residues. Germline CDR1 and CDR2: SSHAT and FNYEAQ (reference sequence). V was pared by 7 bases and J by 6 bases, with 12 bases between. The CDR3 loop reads CASINQQAGELFF. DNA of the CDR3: TGTGCCAGCATAAATCAACAGGCCGGGGAGCTGTTTTTT.

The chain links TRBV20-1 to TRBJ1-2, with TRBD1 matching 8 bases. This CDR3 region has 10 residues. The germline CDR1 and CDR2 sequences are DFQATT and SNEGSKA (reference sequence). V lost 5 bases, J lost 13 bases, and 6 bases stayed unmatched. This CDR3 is CSALQGGGTF. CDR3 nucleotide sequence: TGCAGTGCTTTACAGGGGGGAGGCACCTTC.

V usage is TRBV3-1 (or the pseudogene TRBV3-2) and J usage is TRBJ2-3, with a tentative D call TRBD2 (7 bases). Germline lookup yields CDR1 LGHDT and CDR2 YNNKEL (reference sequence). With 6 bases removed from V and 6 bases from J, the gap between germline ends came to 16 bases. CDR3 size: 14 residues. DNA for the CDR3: TGTGCCAGCAGGGCGCGGGGGCCGGGGGATACGCAGTATTTT. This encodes CASRARGPGDTQYF.

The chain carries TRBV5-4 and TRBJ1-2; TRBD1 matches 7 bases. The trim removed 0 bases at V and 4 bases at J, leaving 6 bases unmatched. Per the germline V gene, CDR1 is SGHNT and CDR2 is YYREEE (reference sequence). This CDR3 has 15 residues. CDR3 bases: TGTGCCAGCAGCTTGGAGGGGGCGAGGACCTATGGCTACACCTTC. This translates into CASSLEGARTYGYTF.

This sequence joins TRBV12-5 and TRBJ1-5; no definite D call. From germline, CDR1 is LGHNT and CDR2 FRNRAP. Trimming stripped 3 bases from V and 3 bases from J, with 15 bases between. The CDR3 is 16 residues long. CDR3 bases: TGTGCTAGTGGTTTATCGGCGGGAGGGCACAATCAGCCCCAGCATTTT. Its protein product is CASGLSAGGHNQPQHF.

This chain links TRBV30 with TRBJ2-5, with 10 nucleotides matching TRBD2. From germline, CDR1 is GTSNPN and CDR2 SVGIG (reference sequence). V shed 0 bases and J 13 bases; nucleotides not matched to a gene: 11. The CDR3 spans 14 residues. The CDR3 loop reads CAWSVTTSGSLTYF. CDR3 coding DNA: TGTGCCTGGAGTGTGACGACTAGCGGGTCCTTGACGTACTTC.

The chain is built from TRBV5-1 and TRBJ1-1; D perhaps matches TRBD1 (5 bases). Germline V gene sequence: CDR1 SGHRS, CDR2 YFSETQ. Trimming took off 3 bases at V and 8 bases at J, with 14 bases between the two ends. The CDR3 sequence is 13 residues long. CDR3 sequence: CASSSTEGREAFF. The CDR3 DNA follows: TGCGCCAGCAGCTCCACTGAGGGGAGGGAAGCTTTCTTT.

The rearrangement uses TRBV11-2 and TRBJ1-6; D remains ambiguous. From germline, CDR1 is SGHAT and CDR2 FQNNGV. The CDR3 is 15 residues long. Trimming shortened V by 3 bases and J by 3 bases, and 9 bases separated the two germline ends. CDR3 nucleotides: TGTGCCAGCAGCTTGAGTCACCACTATAATTCACCCCTCCACTTT. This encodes CASSLSHHYNSPLHF.

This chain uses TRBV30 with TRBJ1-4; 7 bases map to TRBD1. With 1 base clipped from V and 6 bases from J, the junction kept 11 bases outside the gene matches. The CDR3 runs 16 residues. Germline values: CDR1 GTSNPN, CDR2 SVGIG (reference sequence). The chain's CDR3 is CAWSGPLGTADEKLFF. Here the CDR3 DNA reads TGTGCCTGGAGTGGGCCCCTCGGGACAGCTGATGAAAAACTGTTTTTT.

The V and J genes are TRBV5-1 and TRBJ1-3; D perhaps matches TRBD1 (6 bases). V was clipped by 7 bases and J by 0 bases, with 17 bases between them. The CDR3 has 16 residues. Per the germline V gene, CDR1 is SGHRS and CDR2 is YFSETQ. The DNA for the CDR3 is TGCGCCAGCCGACAAGCTACAGGGAACTCTGGAAACACCATATATTTT. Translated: CASRQATGNSGNTIYF.

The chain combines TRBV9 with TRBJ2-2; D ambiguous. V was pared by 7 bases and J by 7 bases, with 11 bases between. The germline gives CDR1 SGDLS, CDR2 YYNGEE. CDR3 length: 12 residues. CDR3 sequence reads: CASGVAGGELFF. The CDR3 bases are TGTGCCAGCGGGGTAGCAGGCGGGGAGCTGTTTTTT. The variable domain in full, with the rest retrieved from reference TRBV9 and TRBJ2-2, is DSGVTQTPKHLITATGQRVTLRCSPRSGDLSVYWYQQSLDQGLQFLIQYYNGEERAKGNILERFSAQQFPDLHSELNLSSLELGDSALYFCASGVAGGELFFGEGSRLTVL.

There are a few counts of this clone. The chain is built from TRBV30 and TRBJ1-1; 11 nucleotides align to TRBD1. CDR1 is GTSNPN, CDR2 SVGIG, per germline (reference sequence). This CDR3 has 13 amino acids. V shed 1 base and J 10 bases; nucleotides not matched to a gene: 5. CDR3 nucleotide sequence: TGTGCCTGGAGTGCCCCCGGGACAGGGGGAGCTTTCTTT. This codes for CAWSAPGTGGAFF. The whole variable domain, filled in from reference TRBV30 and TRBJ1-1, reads SQTIHQWPATLVQPVGSPLSLECTVEGTSNPNLYWYRQAAGRGLQLLFYSVGIGQISSEVPQNLSASRPQDRQFILSSKKLLLSDSGFYLCAWSAPGTGGAFFGQGTRLTVV.

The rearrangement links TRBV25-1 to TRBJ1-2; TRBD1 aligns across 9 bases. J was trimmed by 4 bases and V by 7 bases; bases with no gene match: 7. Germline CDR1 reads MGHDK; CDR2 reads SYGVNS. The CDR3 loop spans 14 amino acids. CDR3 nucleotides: TGTGCCAGCACCCCCCGGGACAGGGTCTATGGCTACACCTTC. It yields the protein CASTPRDRVYGYTF.

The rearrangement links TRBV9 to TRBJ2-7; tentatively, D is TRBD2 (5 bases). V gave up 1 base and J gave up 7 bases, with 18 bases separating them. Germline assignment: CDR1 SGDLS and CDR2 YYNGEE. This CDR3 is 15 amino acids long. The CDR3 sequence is CASSVYAQASGEQYF. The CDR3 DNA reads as TGTGCCAGCAGCGTATACGCGCAGGCTTCGGGGGAGCAGTACTTC.

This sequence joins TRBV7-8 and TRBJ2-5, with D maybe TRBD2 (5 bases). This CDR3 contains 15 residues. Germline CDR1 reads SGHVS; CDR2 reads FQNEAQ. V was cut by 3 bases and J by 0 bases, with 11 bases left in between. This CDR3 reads CASSFGVGYQETQYF. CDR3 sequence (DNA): TGTGCCAGCAGCTTCGGGGTGGGGTACCAAGAGACCCAGTACTTC.

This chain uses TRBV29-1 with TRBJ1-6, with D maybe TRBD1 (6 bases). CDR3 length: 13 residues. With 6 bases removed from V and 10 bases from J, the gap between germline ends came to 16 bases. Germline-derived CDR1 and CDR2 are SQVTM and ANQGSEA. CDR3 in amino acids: CSVETGYGSPLHF. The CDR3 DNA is TGCAGCGTGGAAACAGGGTACGGGTCACCCCTCCACTTT.

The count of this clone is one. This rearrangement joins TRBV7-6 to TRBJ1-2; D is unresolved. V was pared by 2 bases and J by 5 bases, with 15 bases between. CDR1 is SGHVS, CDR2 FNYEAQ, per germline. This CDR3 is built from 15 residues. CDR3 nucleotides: TGTGCCAGCAGCTTATACCTTGGGCAGGCATATGGCTACACCTTC. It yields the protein CASSLYLGQAYGYTF.

DNA of the CDR3: TGTGCCAGCTCATCGTCAGACGGGGACTATGGCTACACCTTC. Protein product: CASSSSDGDYGYTF. The V call is TRBV18, the J call TRBJ1-2, with D unresolved. With 5 bases removed from V and 3 bases from J, the gap between germline ends came to 13 bases. Germline V gives CDR1 KGHSH, CDR2 LQKENI. The CDR3 length is 14 residues.

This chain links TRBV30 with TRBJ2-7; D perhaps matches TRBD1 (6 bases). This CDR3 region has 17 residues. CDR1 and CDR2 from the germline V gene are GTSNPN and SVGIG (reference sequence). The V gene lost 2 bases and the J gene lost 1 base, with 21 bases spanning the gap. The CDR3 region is CAWSPYRERRLSYEQYF. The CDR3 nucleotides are TGTGCCTGGAGTCCTTACAGGGAGCGCAGATTGTCCTACGAGCAGTACTTC.

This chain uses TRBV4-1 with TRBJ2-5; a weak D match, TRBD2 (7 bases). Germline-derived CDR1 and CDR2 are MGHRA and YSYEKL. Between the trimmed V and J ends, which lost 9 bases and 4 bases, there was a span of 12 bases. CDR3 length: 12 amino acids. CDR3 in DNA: TGCGCCAGTCGGGGGGCGGGAGAGACCCAGTACTTC. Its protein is CASRGAGETQYF.

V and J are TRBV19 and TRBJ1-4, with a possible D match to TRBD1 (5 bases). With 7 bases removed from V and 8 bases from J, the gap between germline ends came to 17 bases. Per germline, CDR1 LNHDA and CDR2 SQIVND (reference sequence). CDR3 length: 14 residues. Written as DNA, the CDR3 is TGTGCCAGTAAGATGGGGCTATCCAACGAAAAACTGTTTTTT. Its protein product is CASKMGLSNEKLFF. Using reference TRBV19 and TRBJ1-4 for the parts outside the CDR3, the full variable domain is DGGITQSPKYLFRKEGQNVTLSCEQNLNHDAMYWYRQDPGQGLRLIYYSQIVNDFQKGDIAEGYSVSREKKESFPLTVTSAQKNPTAFYLCASKMGLSNEKLFFGSGTQLSVL.

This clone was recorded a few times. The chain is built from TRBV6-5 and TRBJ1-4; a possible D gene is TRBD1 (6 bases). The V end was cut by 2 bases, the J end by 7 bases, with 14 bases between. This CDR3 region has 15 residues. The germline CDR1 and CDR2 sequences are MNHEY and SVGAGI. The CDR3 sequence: CASSYGQGSGEKLFF. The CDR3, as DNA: TGTGCCAGCAGTTACGGCCAGGGGTCTGGTGAAAAACTGTTTTTT.

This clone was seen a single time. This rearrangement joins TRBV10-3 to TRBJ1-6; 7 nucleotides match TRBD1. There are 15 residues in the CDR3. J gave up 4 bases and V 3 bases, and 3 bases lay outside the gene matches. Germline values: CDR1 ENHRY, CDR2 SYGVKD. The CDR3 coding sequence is TGTGCCATCAGTGACGGGGGACAGTATAATTCACCCCTCCACTTT. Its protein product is CAISDGGQYNSPLHF.

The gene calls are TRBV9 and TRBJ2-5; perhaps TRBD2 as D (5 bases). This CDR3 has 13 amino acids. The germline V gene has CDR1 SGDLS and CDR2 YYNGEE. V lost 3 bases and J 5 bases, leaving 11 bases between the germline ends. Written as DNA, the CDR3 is TGTGCCAGCAGCGCCGCGAGGAGGGAGACCCAGTACTTC. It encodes CASSAARRETQYF.

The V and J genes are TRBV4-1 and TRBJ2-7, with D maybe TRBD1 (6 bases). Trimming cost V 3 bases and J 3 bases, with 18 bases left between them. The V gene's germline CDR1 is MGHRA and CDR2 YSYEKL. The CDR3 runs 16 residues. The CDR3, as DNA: TGCGCCAGCAGCCACCCCACAGGGACGTCGGGCTACGAGCAGTACTTC. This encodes CASSHPTGTSGYEQYF.

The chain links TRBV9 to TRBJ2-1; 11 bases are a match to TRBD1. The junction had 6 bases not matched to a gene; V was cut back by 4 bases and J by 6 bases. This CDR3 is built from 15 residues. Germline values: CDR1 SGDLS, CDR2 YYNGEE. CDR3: CASSPGQGALNEQFF. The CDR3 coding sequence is TGTGCCAGCAGCCCCGGACAGGGGGCGCTCAATGAGCAGTTCTTC.

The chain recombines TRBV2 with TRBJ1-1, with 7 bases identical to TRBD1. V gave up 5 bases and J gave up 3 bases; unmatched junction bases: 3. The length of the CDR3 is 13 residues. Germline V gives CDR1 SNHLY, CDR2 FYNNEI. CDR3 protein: CASSYDRDTEAFF. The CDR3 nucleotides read TGTGCCAGCAGTTATGACAGGGACACTGAAGCTTTCTTT.